The rows below give T cell receptor beta chains drawn from one sample of a study of T cell responses to AZD1222 COVID-19 vaccine. Repertoires were generated with immunoSEQ multiplex PCR, while TCRdb's copy carries only in-frame clones and drops some. In the table there are roughly 100,000 clones, roughly 91% of which are singletons. Sequenced material: peripheral blood, taken 28 days after the second AZD1222 dose. These receptors came from an adult who received the AZD1222 COVID-19 vaccine. CDR3s include the opening cysteine and the closing phenylalanine or tryptophan. Each record gives: J gene, clone size, V gene, D gene, CDR3 protein, CDR3 DNA. The D gene is left open where the match is weak. A clone size is listed for some rows: how often the clone was seen (once, few, many), or a class if it is expanded.

j_call: TRBJ1-1
clone_size: -
v_call: TRBV19
d_call: -
cdr3_aa: CASSIDTLNTEAFF
cdr3_nt: TGTGCCAGTAGTATAGACACACTTAACACTGAAGCTTTCTTT

j_call: TRBJ1-1
clone_size: -
v_call: TRBV19
d_call: -
cdr3_aa: CASIPEGRWTEAFF
cdr3_nt: TGTGCCAGTATCCCAGAGGGAAGATGGACTGAAGCTTTCTTT

j_call: TRBJ1-2
clone_size: -
v_call: TRBV27
d_call: TRBD1
cdr3_aa: CATGPTGGGYGYTF
cdr3_nt: TGTGCCACCGGTCCCACAGGGGGTGGGTATGGCTACACCTTC

j_call: TRBJ1-6
clone_size: -
v_call: TRBV6-1
d_call: TRBD1
cdr3_aa: CASSEWYRGEGNSPLHF
cdr3_nt: TGTGCCAGCAGTGAATGGTACAGGGGTGAAGGTAATTCACCCCTCCACTTT

j_call: TRBJ2-5
clone_size: -
v_call: TRBV6-6
d_call: -
cdr3_aa: CAGSRDQETQYF
cdr3_nt: TGTGCCGGCAGCCGTGATCAAGAGACCCAGTACTTC

j_call: TRBJ2-1
clone_size: -
v_call: TRBV30
d_call: -
cdr3_aa: CAWSAGTSEFF
cdr3_nt: TGTGCCTGGAGTGCCGGGACCTCCGAATTCTTC

j_call: TRBJ1-3
clone_size: -
v_call: TRBV19
d_call: -
cdr3_aa: CASSPTGRGNTIYF
cdr3_nt: TGTGCCAGTAGTCCCACAGGGAGGGGAAACACCATATATTTT

j_call: TRBJ2-7
clone_size: -
v_call: TRBV9
d_call: -
cdr3_aa: CASSASWGPRYEQYF
cdr3_nt: TGTGCCAGCAGCGCTTCGTGGGGGCCCCGCTACGAGCAGTACTTC

j_call: TRBJ1-1
clone_size: -
v_call: TRBV6-2/TRBV6-3
d_call: -
cdr3_aa: CASSDIQGETTEAFF
cdr3_nt: TGTGCCAGCAGTGATATACAGGGTGAGACTACTGAAGCTTTCTTT

j_call: TRBJ2-7
clone_size: once
v_call: TRBV7-2
d_call: -
cdr3_aa: CASSPIKDGNYEQYF
cdr3_nt: TGTGCCAGCAGCCCTATTAAAGACGGGAATTACGAGCAGTACTTC

j_call: TRBJ2-7
clone_size: -
v_call: TRBV9
d_call: -
cdr3_aa: CASSGTGGSYEQYF
cdr3_nt: TGTGCCAGCAGCGGGACTGGAGGATCCTACGAGCAGTACTTC

j_call: TRBJ1-1
clone_size: -
v_call: TRBV29-1
d_call: -
cdr3_aa: CSVGSGDTEAFF
cdr3_nt: TGCAGCGTTGGATCAGGGGACACTGAAGCTTTCTTT

j_call: TRBJ1-2
clone_size: -
v_call: TRBV27
d_call: -
cdr3_aa: CASSLSGDYGYTF
cdr3_nt: TGTGCCAGCAGTTTATCAGGGGACTATGGCTACACCTTC

j_call: TRBJ1-2
clone_size: -
v_call: TRBV7-9
d_call: -
cdr3_aa: CASSFAGIPSYGYTF
cdr3_nt: TGTGCCAGCAGCTTTGCAGGGATCCCCTCCTATGGCTACACCTTC

j_call: TRBJ2-7
clone_size: -
v_call: TRBV10-3
d_call: TRBD1
cdr3_aa: CAISDYGTGIDEQYF
cdr3_nt: TGTGCCATCAGTGATTACGGGACAGGGATAGACGAGCAGTACTTC

j_call: TRBJ1-6
clone_size: -
v_call: TRBV5-6
d_call: -
cdr3_aa: CASSLAGVGNSPLHF
cdr3_nt: TGTGCCAGCAGCTTGGCAGGGGTGGGTAATTCACCCCTCCACTTT

j_call: TRBJ2-7
clone_size: -
v_call: TRBV27
d_call: -
cdr3_aa: CASSSLTSFHEQYF
cdr3_nt: TGTGCCAGCAGTTCCTTGACAAGCTTCCACGAGCAGTACTTC

j_call: TRBJ1-2
clone_size: -
v_call: TRBV4-3
d_call: -
cdr3_aa: CASSQELNYGYTF
cdr3_nt: TGCGCCAGCAGCCAAGAACTAAACTATGGCTACACCTTC

j_call: TRBJ2-1
clone_size: -
v_call: TRBV12-5
d_call: TRBD2
cdr3_aa: CASGSGGKYNEQFF
cdr3_nt: TGTGCTAGTGGTTCGGGGGGGAAGTACAATGAGCAGTTCTTC

j_call: TRBJ1-5
clone_size: -
v_call: TRBV7-8
d_call: -
cdr3_aa: CASSRGRQYSNQPQHF
cdr3_nt: TGTGCCAGCAGCCGAGGCAGACAATATAGCAATCAGCCCCAGCATTTT

j_call: TRBJ1-1
clone_size: -
v_call: TRBV2
d_call: -
cdr3_aa: CASSESQNTEAFF
cdr3_nt: TGTGCCAGCAGTGAATCTCAGAACACTGAAGCTTTCTTT

j_call: TRBJ1-6
clone_size: -
v_call: TRBV5-4
d_call: -
cdr3_aa: CASRSQGKNSPLHF
cdr3_nt: TGTGCCAGCAGATCCCAGGGTAAAAATTCACCCCTCCACTTT

j_call: TRBJ2-6
clone_size: -
v_call: TRBV29-1
d_call: -
cdr3_aa: CSVGVEGLSSGANVLTF
cdr3_nt: TGCAGCGTTGGTGTAGAGGGGCTAAGCTCTGGGGCCAACGTCCTGACTTTC

j_call: TRBJ1-1
clone_size: -
v_call: TRBV29-1
d_call: -
cdr3_aa: CSVGSRTELNTEAFF
cdr3_nt: TGCAGCGTTGGCTCAAGGACAGAGTTGAACACTGAAGCTTTCTTT

j_call: TRBJ2-5
clone_size: -
v_call: TRBV10-3
d_call: -
cdr3_aa: CAISDRGTQETQYF
cdr3_nt: TGTGCCATCAGTGACCGGGGGACGCAAGAGACCCAGTACTTC

j_call: TRBJ1-1
clone_size: -
v_call: TRBV24-1
d_call: -
cdr3_aa: CATSDLPNGSVNTEAFF
cdr3_nt: TGTGCCACCAGTGATTTGCCCAACGGGTCGGTGAACACTGAAGCTTTCTTT

j_call: TRBJ1-2
clone_size: -
v_call: TRBV7-9
d_call: -
cdr3_aa: CASSLDGGGGYTF
cdr3_nt: TGTGCCAGCAGCTTAGATGGTGGCGGCGGCTACACCTTC

j_call: TRBJ2-5
clone_size: -
v_call: TRBV7-2
d_call: TRBD2
cdr3_aa: CASSLGGGTGRTQYF
cdr3_nt: TGTGCCAGCAGCTTGGGGGGAGGGACTGGTAGGACCCAGTACTTC

j_call: TRBJ2-1
clone_size: -
v_call: TRBV25-1
d_call: -
cdr3_aa: CASSEVNFQEQFF
cdr3_nt: TGTGCCAGCAGTGAAGTTAACTTTCAAGAGCAGTTCTTC

j_call: TRBJ2-5
clone_size: -
v_call: TRBV4-2
d_call: -
cdr3_aa: CASSQDQSEQETQYF
cdr3_nt: TGTGCCAGCAGCCAAGATCAGTCGGAGCAAGAGACCCAGTACTTC

j_call: TRBJ2-7
clone_size: -
v_call: TRBV6-5
d_call: TRBD1
cdr3_aa: CASSYIGAGGSYEQYF
cdr3_nt: TGTGCCAGCAGTTACATTGGGGCAGGGGGCTCCTACGAGCAGTACTTC

j_call: TRBJ1-2
clone_size: -
v_call: TRBV29-1
d_call: -
cdr3_aa: CSVDSLGGYGYTF
cdr3_nt: TGCAGCGTTGATTCGTTAGGAGGCTATGGCTACACCTTC

j_call: TRBJ1-1
clone_size: -
v_call: TRBV7-9
d_call: TRBD1
cdr3_aa: CASSRTGAEAFF
cdr3_nt: TGTGCCAGCAGTAGAACAGGGGCTGAAGCTTTCTTT

j_call: TRBJ1-4
clone_size: -
v_call: TRBV7-9
d_call: TRBD1
cdr3_aa: CASSTGGGEVEKLFF
cdr3_nt: TGTGCCAGCAGCACAGGGGGTGGGGAGGTCGAAAAACTGTTTTTT

j_call: TRBJ1-1
clone_size: -
v_call: TRBV19
d_call: -
cdr3_aa: CASSLGESRDAFF
cdr3_nt: TGTGCCAGTAGTCTCGGGGAGAGCCGGGATGCTTTCTTT

j_call: TRBJ2-2
clone_size: -
v_call: TRBV7-3
d_call: TRBD2
cdr3_aa: CASSLLAVSTGELFF
cdr3_nt: TGTGCCAGCAGCTTACTAGCGGTGTCCACCGGGGAGCTGTTTTTT

j_call: TRBJ1-6
clone_size: -
v_call: TRBV6-5
d_call: -
cdr3_aa: CASSYGSGTPRSPLHF
cdr3_nt: TGTGCCAGCAGTTACGGATCCGGGACTCCTCGTTCACCCCTCCACTTT

j_call: TRBJ1-1
clone_size: once
v_call: TRBV6-2/TRBV6-3
d_call: -
cdr3_aa: CASSTASSLSTEAFF
cdr3_nt: TGTGCCAGCAGCACAGCTTCCAGCCTTTCGACTGAAGCTTTCTTT

j_call: TRBJ2-7
clone_size: -
v_call: TRBV19
d_call: -
cdr3_aa: CASSRQGFYEQYF
cdr3_nt: TGTGCCAGTAGTCGGCAGGGGTTCTACGAGCAGTACTTC

j_call: TRBJ1-2
clone_size: -
v_call: TRBV9
d_call: TRBD1
cdr3_aa: CASSAQGASEGYGYTF
cdr3_nt: TGTGCCAGCAGCGCCCAGGGGGCATCAGAGGGCTATGGCTACACCTTC

j_call: TRBJ1-1
clone_size: -
v_call: TRBV7-2
d_call: -
cdr3_aa: CASSTNGQSTEAFF
cdr3_nt: TGTGCCAGCAGCACTAATGGACAGTCCACTGAAGCTTTCTTT

j_call: TRBJ1-1
clone_size: -
v_call: TRBV5-1
d_call: -
cdr3_aa: CASSFGTGDTEAFF
cdr3_nt: TGCGCCAGCAGCTTTGGAACAGGAGACACTGAAGCTTTCTTT

j_call: TRBJ2-7
clone_size: -
v_call: TRBV11-2
d_call: -
cdr3_aa: CASSSMGARSYEQYF
cdr3_nt: TGTGCCAGCAGCTCGATGGGGGCGAGGTCCTACGAGCAGTACTTC

j_call: TRBJ1-2
clone_size: -
v_call: TRBV6-2/TRBV6-3
d_call: -
cdr3_aa: CASSYSTNPSGYTF
cdr3_nt: TGTGCCAGCAGTTACTCCACAAACCCCAGCGGCTACACCTTC

j_call: TRBJ1-2
clone_size: once
v_call: TRBV19
d_call: -
cdr3_aa: CASSIGRTAYGYTF
cdr3_nt: TGTGCCAGTAGTATTGGTCGGACGGCCTATGGCTACACCTTC

j_call: TRBJ2-7
clone_size: -
v_call: TRBV2
d_call: TRBD1
cdr3_aa: CASRVTGAPYEQYF
cdr3_nt: TGTGCCAGCAGAGTGACAGGGGCACCCTACGAGCAGTACTTC

j_call: TRBJ2-7
clone_size: -
v_call: TRBV7-9
d_call: TRBD1
cdr3_aa: CASSLGTGLHEQYF
cdr3_nt: TGTGCCAGCAGCTTAGGGACAGGGCTCCACGAGCAGTACTTC

j_call: TRBJ2-7
clone_size: -
v_call: TRBV2
d_call: -
cdr3_aa: CASKPSSYEQYF
cdr3_nt: TGTGCCAGCAAACCCAGCTCCTACGAGCAGTACTTC

j_call: TRBJ2-1
clone_size: few
v_call: TRBV6-4
d_call: TRBD2
cdr3_aa: CASSEASGASNEQFF
cdr3_nt: TGTGCCAGCAGTGAGGCTAGCGGGGCCTCCAATGAGCAGTTCTTC

j_call: TRBJ1-2
clone_size: -
v_call: TRBV7-2
d_call: -
cdr3_aa: CASSLGPDNYGYTF
cdr3_nt: TGTGCCAGCAGCTTAGGCCCAGATAACTATGGCTACACCTTC

j_call: TRBJ2-4
clone_size: -
v_call: TRBV19
d_call: TRBD1
cdr3_aa: CAVEPGQGTNIQYF
cdr3_nt: TGTGCCGTCGAACCGGGACAGGGAACGAACATTCAGTACTTC